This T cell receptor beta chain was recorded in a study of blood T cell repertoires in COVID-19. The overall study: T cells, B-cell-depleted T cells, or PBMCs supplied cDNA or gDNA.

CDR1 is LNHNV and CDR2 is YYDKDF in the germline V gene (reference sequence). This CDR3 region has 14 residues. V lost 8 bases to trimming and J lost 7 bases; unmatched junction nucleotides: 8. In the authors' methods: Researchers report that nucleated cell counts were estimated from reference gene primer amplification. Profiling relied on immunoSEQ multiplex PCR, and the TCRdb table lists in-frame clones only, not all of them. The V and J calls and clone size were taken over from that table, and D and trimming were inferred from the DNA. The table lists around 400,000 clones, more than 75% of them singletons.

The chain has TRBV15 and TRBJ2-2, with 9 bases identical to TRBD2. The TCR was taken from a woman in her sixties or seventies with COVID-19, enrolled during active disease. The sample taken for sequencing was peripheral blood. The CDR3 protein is CATSGSAGGGELFF. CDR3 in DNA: TGTGCCACCTCAGGCTCAGCGGGGGGCGGGGAGCTGTTTTTT.